These T cell receptor beta chains were read from a single sample in a study of beta chain features in type 1 diabetes. Using immunoSEQ multiplex PCR, the repertoire was profiled, and TCRdb retains in-frame clones only, with some absent. The repertoire holds about 150,000 clones, with under 9.5% as singletons. Sequenced sample: central memory CD4+ T cells from blood. Every receptor here comes from a man younger than 35 in good health. The CDR3 runs from the conserved cysteine through the conserved F or W. D genes are given only for firm matches. Size tells how often a clone was seen (once, few, many) or the class of an expanded clone, and some rows leave it out.

clone size	J gene	D gene	V gene	CDR3 DNA	CDR3 protein
few	TRBJ2-6	NA	TRBV30	TGTGCCTGGAGTGGGGGGGCTGGGGCCAACGTCCTGACTTTC	CAWSGGAGANVLTF
NA	TRBJ1-4	NA	TRBV2	TGTGCCAGCAGGACCGACGGGACTAATGAAAAACTGTTTTTT	CASRTDGTNEKLFF
NA	TRBJ2-1	NA	TRBV9	TGTGCCAGCAGCGTAGGAGGGTCGGCCTACAATGAGCAGTTCTTC	CASSVGGSAYNEQFF
few	TRBJ1-1	NA	TRBV19	TGTGCCAGTAGTGGGGCCACAGGGTGGAGCGGGAACACTGAAGCTTTCTTT	CASSGATGWSGNTEAFF
few	TRBJ1-5	TRBD1	TRBV7-2	TGTGCCAGCAGCCCGGACAGGTTTCAGCCCCAGCATTTT	CASSPDRFQPQHF
few	TRBJ1-4	NA	TRBV4-3	TGCGCCAGCAGCCAAGAGCACAGGAACAATGAAAAACTGTTTTTT	CASSQEHRNNEKLFF
many	TRBJ2-7	NA	TRBV19	TGTGCCAGTAGTATACGACAGGATGTCTACGAGCAGTACTTC	CASSIRQDVYEQYF
NA	TRBJ1-1	TRBD1	TRBV28	TGTGCCAGCAGTTTAATCTTGGACAGGTCGAGGCGGCCTGAAGCTTTCTTT	CASSLILDRSRRPEAFF
few	TRBJ1-1	NA	TRBV7-2	TGTGCCAGCAGCTTAGTCCCGGGGGTCCACACTGAAGCTTTCTTT	CASSLVPGVHTEAFF
NA	TRBJ2-5	NA	TRBV5-8	TGTGCCAGCGATTCGGGGAGGGAGACCCAGTACTTC	CASDSGRETQYF
few	TRBJ2-7	TRBD2	TRBV5-1	TGCGCCAGCAGGTGGGGGGAGGGCTCCTACGAGCAGTACTTC	CASRWGEGSYEQYF
NA	TRBJ2-2	NA	TRBV18	TGTGCCAGCTCACCTATTAACTCGAACACCGGGGAGCTGTTTTTT	CASSPINSNTGELFF
NA	TRBJ2-2	NA	TRBV5-5	TGTGCCAGCAGGCCTCGCGCCGGGGAGCTGTTTTTT	CASRPRAGELFF
NA	TRBJ2-1	NA	TRBV7-2	TGTGCCAGCAGCTTAAGCTCAGGGTCAAGTGAGCAGTTCTTC	CASSLSSGSSEQFF
many	TRBJ1-2	TRBD1	TRBV5-1	TGCGCCAGCAGCCCCGGACAGGGATATGGCTACACCTTC	CASSPGQGYGYTF
few	TRBJ1-5	NA	TRBV27	TGTGCCAGCAGTATCAGGCAGACAGCGACGGACAATCAGCCCCAGCATTTT	CASSIRQTATDNQPQHF
NA	TRBJ2-1	NA	TRBV28	TGTGCCAGCAGTTGGGACGGGGGGCGTCAAAATGAGCAGTTCTTC	CASSWDGGRQNEQFF
few	TRBJ2-7	NA	TRBV6-1	TGTGCCAGCAGCAACAACTACGAGCAGTACTTC	CASSNNYEQYF
NA	TRBJ2-7	TRBD1	TRBV4-2	TGTGCCAGCAGCCAAGTTAGTCCGTGGTCAGGGGGCGAGCAGTACTTC	CASSQVSPWSGGEQYF
many	TRBJ2-2	TRBD1	TRBV15	TGTGCCACCAGCAAGGACAGGGCGGTCGCCGGGGAGCTGTTTTTT	CATSKDRAVAGELFF
few	TRBJ1-1	NA	TRBV19	TGTGCCAGTAGTTCTCGAGGCAGGGTGGGCACTGAAGCTTTCTTT	CASSSRGRVGTEAFF
few	TRBJ2-2	NA	TRBV10-3	TGTGCCATCAGTGAGTCGCGGGACACCGGGGAGCTGTTTTTT	CAISESRDTGELFF
few	TRBJ2-5	NA	TRBV19	TGTGCCAGTAGTATACTAGGGGGATCCCAAGAGACCCAGTACTTC	CASSILGGSQETQYF
few	TRBJ2-3	TRBD2	TRBV18	TGTGCCTGTCGAAGCGGGAAAGGCACAGATACGCAGTATTTT	CACRSGKGTDTQYF
few	TRBJ1-4	NA	TRBV6-5	TGTGCCAGCGGGCCACGGTCAGGGCCAAAACTGTTTTTT	CASGPRSGPKLFF
many	TRBJ1-5	TRBD1	TRBV30	TGTGCCTGCAACCCTACAGGGGGTAACCAGCCCCAGCATTTT	CACNPTGGNQPQHF
few	TRBJ2-7	TRBD1	TRBV5-1	TGCGCCAGCAGCTCCTCAGGGGGCCCGATGACCTACGAGCAGTACTTC	CASSSSGGPMTYEQYF
NA	TRBJ1-2	NA	TRBV7-3	TGTGCCAGCAGAGACCCCCCCGAGGGAGGCTACACCTTC	CASRDPPEGGYTF
NA	TRBJ1-5	TRBD1	TRBV6-1	TGTGCCAGCAGTGAAGGACCGGGACAGAATCAGCCCCAGCATTTT	CASSEGPGQNQPQHF
few	TRBJ2-1	TRBD2	TRBV18	TGTGCCAGCTCTACCACATCTAGCGGATCCTACAATGAGCAGTTCTTC	CASSTTSSGSYNEQFF
few	TRBJ1-2	NA	TRBV11-3	TGTGCCAGCAGCTTCCGGACAGATGGCTACACCTTC	CASSFRTDGYTF
NA	TRBJ2-1	NA	TRBV6-5	TGTGCCAGCAGAGGGGGGGGCAATGAGCAGTTCTTC	CASRGGGNEQFF
medium-sized	TRBJ2-3	TRBD2	TRBV30	TGTGCCTGGACTAGCGGGGTCACAGATACGCAGTATTTT	CAWTSGVTDTQYF
NA	TRBJ2-5	NA	TRBV19	TGTGCCAGTAGTACCTCGACAGCCGTCCAAGAGACCCAGTACTTC	CASSTSTAVQETQYF
NA	TRBJ2-3	TRBD2	TRBV7-2	TGTGCCAGCAGCTTAGCCCTAGCGGCGGTAGATACGCAGTATTTT	CASSLALAAVDTQYF
few	TRBJ2-1	NA	TRBV19	TGTGCCAGTAGTATGGGAGGGGGAGCACTAGATGAGCAGTTCTTC	CASSMGGGALDEQFF
many	TRBJ2-6	TRBD1	TRBV30	TGTGCCTGGAGTGGGGACAGCCTGTCTGGGGCCAACGTCCTGACTTTC	CAWSGDSLSGANVLTF
few	TRBJ1-3	NA	TRBV4-1	TGCGCCAGCAGCCAAGTAGGGGTTTCCTCTGGAAACACCATATATTTT	CASSQVGVSSGNTIYF
NA	TRBJ1-2	NA	TRBV7-9	TGTGCCAGCACCTTTGGACAGTTTGGCTACACCTTC	CASTFGQFGYTF
few	TRBJ1-1	NA	TRBV19	TGTGCCAGTAGTATTGAAGCGGGGCCCATGAACACTGAAGCTTTCTTT	CASSIEAGPMNTEAFF
few	TRBJ1-6	NA	TRBV30	TGTGCCTGGAGCTCCGGACAGTCAAATTCACCCCTCCACTTT	CAWSSGQSNSPLHF
few	TRBJ2-3	NA	TRBV7-6	TGTGCCAGCAGCTCCCTCGGCACAGATACGCAGTATTTT	CASSSLGTDTQYF
NA	TRBJ2-1	TRBD2	TRBV9	TGTGCCAGCAGCGTAGAAAGCGGGGGGCTCAACAATGAGCAGTTCTTC	CASSVESGGLNNEQFF
NA	TRBJ1-1	NA	TRBV4-2	TGTGCCAGCAGCTTCCATCGGGCTGAAGCTTTCTTT	CASSFHRAEAFF
few	TRBJ2-5	NA	TRBV5-1	TGCGCCAGCAGCCCAGGGTTCGGGGAGACCCAGTACTTC	CASSPGFGETQYF
many	TRBJ1-2	TRBD1	TRBV5-4	TGTGCCAGCAGCCCGGACAGGGCCCGACTTAACTATGGCTACACCTTC	CASSPDRARLNYGYTF
many	TRBJ2-1	TRBD1	TRBV30	TGTGCCTGGAGTCTACAGGGGGCTATTGAGCAGTTCTTC	CAWSLQGAIEQFF
many	TRBJ2-3	NA	TRBV5-1	TGCGCCAGCAGCTTGGAATGGGGCGATACGCAGTATTTT	CASSLEWGDTQYF
many	TRBJ1-1	TRBD1	TRBV27	TGTGCCAGCAGTTTACAGGGGGCAAGGGTGAACACTGAAGCTTTCTTT	CASSLQGARVNTEAFF
NA	TRBJ2-5	TRBD2	TRBV7-2	TGTGCCAGCAGCTCCACGTTAGCGGGGGCCCTCCAAGAGACCCAGTACTTC	CASSSTLAGALQETQYF
few	TRBJ1-2	NA	TRBV30	TGTGCCTGGAGTGTACAGGCCCTCTATGGCTACACCTTC	CAWSVQALYGYTF
few	TRBJ1-3	TRBD1	TRBV5-6	TGTGCCAGCAGCTTCTTATCCCCAACAGGGGCCTCTGGAAACACCATATATTTT	CASSFLSPTGASGNTIYF
few	TRBJ2-7	NA	TRBV7-2	TGTGCCAGCAGCTTAGAGTACGGCTACGAGCAGTACTTC	CASSLEYGYEQYF
few	TRBJ2-3	NA	TRBV7-2	TGTGCCAGCAGCTTTGGACAGCGCACAGATACGCAGTATTTT	CASSFGQRTDTQYF
NA	TRBJ1-1	NA	TRBV6-4	TGTGCCAGCAGTCAGTCCAGGGCCACTGAAGCTTTCTTT	CASSQSRATEAFF
NA	TRBJ1-5	NA	TRBV28	TGTGCCAGCAGTTCTTCAACAGGGTATCAGCCCCAGCATTTT	CASSSSTGYQPQHF
NA	TRBJ2-5	NA	TRBV7-6	TGTGCCAGCAGTGGGAGCCAACGTACGGAGACCCAGTACTTC	CASSGSQRTETQYF
NA	TRBJ2-5	NA	TRBV7-9	TGTGCCAGCAGCTTCCCTTTGGCAGTTCAAGAGACCCAGTACTTC	CASSFPLAVQETQYF
few	TRBJ2-1	NA	TRBV11-2	TGTGCCAGCAGCCGGGGGAGTGTATATAATGAGCAGTTCTTC	CASSRGSVYNEQFF
NA	TRBJ1-2	NA	TRBV7-2	TGTGCCAGCAGCTTAGCGGAGGGGAGGAACTATGGCTACACCTTC	CASSLAEGRNYGYTF